This T cell receptor (beta chain) was documented in a study of vaccination and CD4 T cells after COVID-19. On the study more broadly: A median of about 100 days (range 35 to 161) separated diagnosis from post-COVID sampling. Researchers treated cells with overlapping spike peptides taken from SARS-CoV-2, HCoV-NL63, HCoV-OC43 and HCoV-229E. Cultures that served as controls received a CEFX pool, an HIV-1 Nef pool, or no peptide.

Treatment of the sample: roughly 11-day PBMC culture with coronavirus spike peptide pools or control peptides (ViraFEST assay). Wells contained roughly 1.9 million PBMCs each, and these were cultured with roughly 10 IU/ml IL-2 and about 10 ug/ml peptide pools. This clonotype was observed a few times. Its matching antigen is unknown. Germline V gene lookup returns CDR1 MNHEY and CDR2 SVGEGT. The CDR3 runs 15 residues. With the Oncomine TCR Beta short-read assay, DNA from cultured CD4+ T cells was sequenced. Via MiXCR, TCRdb re-called the PCR reads, giving one row per CDR3 protein. The sample lists around 19,000 distinct CDR3 sequences, 35% to 40% occurring once.

The sequence was obtained from a human donor who received a COVID-19 vaccine. The sample consisted of CD4+ T cells from blood, cultured in vitro, taken before SARS-CoV-2 vaccination. V and J are TRBV6-2 or TRBV6-3 and TRBJ1-5; 8 bases match TRBD1. The CDR3 DNA sequence: TGTGCAAGCGCCGGACAGGGCGGGGGGAATCAGCCCCAGCATTTT. The encoded protein is CASAGQGGGNQPQHF.